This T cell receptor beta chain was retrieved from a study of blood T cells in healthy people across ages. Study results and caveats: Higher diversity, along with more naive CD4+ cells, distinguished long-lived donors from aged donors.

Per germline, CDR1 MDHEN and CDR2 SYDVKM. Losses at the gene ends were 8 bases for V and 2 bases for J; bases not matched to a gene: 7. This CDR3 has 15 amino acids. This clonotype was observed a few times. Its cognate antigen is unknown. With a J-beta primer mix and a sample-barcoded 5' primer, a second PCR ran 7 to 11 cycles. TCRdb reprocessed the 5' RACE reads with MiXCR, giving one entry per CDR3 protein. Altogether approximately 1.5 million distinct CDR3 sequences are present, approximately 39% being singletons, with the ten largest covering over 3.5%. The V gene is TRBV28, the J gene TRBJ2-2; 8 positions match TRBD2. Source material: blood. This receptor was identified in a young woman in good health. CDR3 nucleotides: TGTGCCAGCTTCCCCACTAGCGGAAACACCGGGGAGCTGTTTTTT. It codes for CASFPTSGNTGELFF.